This T cell receptor (beta chain) comes out of a study of T cells in Graves' hyperthyroidism and ophthalmopathy. V gave up 0 bases and J gave up 4 bases, with 13 bases separating them. CDR3 size: 16 residues. Germline values: CDR1 SGDLS, CDR2 YYNGEE. The source material, RNA transcripts, was used to amplify TCR beta CDR3 regions. The HTBI primer set served for first-round RT-PCR of the TCR CDR3. TCRdb reanalysed the multiplex PCR reads using MiXCR and keeps one entry per CDR3 protein. This sample carries around 300,000 distinct CDR3 sequences, roughly 14% of them seen once, and the ten largest clones take 20% to 25%. This clonotype occurred once.

The chain carries TRBV9 and TRBJ2-2; D ambiguous. This receptor was obtained from a woman aged 30 to 39 with Graves' hyperthyroidism. The sample comprised blood. Here the CDR3 reads CASSVVVWLCTGELFF. CDR3 sequence (DNA): TGTGCCAGCAGCGTAGTGGTCTGGCTTTGCACCGGGGAGCTGTTTTTT.